This TCR beta chain was identified in a study of OX40 agonist ivuxolimab in advanced cancers. Study-wide context: An anti-OX40 (CD134) antibody with agonistic activity, ivuxolimab, was administered to patients. Melanoma, hepatocellular carcinoma, head and neck or renal cell cancer occurred in dose-escalation patients. Treatment received earlier with anti-PD-1, anti-PD-L1 or anti-CTLA-4 agents was allowed, and around 36% had some.

Profiling relied on immunoSEQ multiplex PCR, and the TCRdb table lists in-frame clones only, not all of them. This repertoire shows around 69,000 clones, roughly nine tenths found once; its top ten account for 4%. The CDR3 spans 13 residues. Trimming left V 2 bases short and J 5 bases short, with 10 bases between. Germline V CDR1 and CDR2: SGHNT, YYREEE (reference sequence). No patient had autoimmune disease or received systemic immunosuppression. This specimen consisted of CD4+ or CD8+ T cells sorted from blood, obtained in a trial of the OX40 agonist ivuxolimab. The chain couples TRBV5-4 to TRBJ2-5, with D possibly TRBD2 on 6 matching bases. The clonotype was recovered from an adult with an advanced solid tumor such as melanoma, head and neck, liver or kidney cancer. CDR3 bases: TGTGCCAGCAGCTTATTCCGGGGGGAGACCCAGTACTTC. Translation gives CASSLFRGETQYF.